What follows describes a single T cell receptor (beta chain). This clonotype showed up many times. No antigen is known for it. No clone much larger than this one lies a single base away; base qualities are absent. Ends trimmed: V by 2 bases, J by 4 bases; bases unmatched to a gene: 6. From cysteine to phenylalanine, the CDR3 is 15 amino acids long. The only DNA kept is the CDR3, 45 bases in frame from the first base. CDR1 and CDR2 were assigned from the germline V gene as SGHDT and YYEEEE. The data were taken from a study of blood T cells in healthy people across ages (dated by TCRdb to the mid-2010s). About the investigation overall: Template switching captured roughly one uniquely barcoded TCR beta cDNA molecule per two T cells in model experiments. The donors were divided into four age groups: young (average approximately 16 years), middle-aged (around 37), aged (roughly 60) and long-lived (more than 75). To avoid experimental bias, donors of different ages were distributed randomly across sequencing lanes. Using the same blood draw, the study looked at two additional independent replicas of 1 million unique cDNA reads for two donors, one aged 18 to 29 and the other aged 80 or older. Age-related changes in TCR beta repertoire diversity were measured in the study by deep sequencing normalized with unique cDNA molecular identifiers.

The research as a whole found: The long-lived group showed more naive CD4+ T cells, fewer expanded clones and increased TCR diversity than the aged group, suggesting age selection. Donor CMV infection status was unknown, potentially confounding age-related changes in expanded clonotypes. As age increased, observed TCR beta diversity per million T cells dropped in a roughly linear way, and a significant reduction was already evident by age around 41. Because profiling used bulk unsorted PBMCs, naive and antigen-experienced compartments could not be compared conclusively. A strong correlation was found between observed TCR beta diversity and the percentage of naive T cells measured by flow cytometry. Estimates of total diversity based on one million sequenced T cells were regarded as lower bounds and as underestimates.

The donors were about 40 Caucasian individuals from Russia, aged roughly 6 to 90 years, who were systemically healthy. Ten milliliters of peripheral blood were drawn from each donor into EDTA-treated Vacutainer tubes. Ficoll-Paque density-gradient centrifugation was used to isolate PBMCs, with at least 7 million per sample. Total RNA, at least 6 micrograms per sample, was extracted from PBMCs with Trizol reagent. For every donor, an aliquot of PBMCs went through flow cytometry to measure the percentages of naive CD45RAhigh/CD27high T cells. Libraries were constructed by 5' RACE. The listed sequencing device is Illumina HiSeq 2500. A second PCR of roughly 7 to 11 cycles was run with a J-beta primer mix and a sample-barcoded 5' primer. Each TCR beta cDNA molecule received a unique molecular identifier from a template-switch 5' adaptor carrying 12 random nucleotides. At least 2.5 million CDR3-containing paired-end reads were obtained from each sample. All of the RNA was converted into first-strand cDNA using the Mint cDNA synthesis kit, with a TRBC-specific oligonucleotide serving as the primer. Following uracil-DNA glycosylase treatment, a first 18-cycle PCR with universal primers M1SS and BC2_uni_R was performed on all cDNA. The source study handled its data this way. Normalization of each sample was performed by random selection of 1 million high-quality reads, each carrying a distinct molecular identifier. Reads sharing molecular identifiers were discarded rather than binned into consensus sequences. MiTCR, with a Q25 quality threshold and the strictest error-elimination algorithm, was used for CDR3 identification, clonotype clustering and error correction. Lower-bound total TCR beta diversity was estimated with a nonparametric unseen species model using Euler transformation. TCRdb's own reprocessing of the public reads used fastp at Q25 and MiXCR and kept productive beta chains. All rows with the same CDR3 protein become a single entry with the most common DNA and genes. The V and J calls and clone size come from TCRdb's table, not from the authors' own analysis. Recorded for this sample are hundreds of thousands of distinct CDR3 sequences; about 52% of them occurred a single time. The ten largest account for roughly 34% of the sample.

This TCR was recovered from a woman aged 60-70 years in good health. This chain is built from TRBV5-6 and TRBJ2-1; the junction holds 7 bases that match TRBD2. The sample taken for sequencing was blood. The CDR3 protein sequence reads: CASSFGLELYNEQFF. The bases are TGTGCCAGCAGCTTTGGACTAGAGTTATACAATGAGCAGTTCTTC.